The 14 T cell receptor beta chains presented below share a single source sample, sequenced in a study of pediatric ulcerative colitis. The table came from immunoSEQ multiplex PCR; TCRdb's copy has only in-frame clones and leaves some out. The sample records roughly 30,000 clones, roughly 86% being singletons. The sequencing input was blood. The origin of the receptors is a boy between 10 and 17 years old with severe ulcerative colitis.

The chain recombines TRBV14 with TRBJ1-4; no reliable D call. Per the germline V gene, CDR1 is SGHDN and CDR2 is FVKESK. Between the trimmed V and J ends, which lost 4 bases and 1 base, there was a span of 7 bases. The CDR3 runs 14 residues. CDR3 nucleotides: TGTGCCAGCAGCCCAAGAAGAACTAATGAAAAACTGTTTTTT. It is translated as CASSPRRTNEKLFF.

This chain connects TRBV10-3 to TRBJ1-5; D unresolved. Looked up from germline, CDR1 is ENHRY and CDR2 is SYGVKD. Trimming left V 3 bases short and J 4 bases short, with 7 bases between. CDR3 length: 13 residues. CDR3 nucleotides: TGTGCCATCAGTGACGGTCAGAATCAGCCCCAGCATTTT. Amino acids: CAISDGQNQPQHF.

V and J are TRBV5-6 and TRBJ2-6; 9 bases agree with TRBD1. The CDR3 runs to 18 residues. The V gene end was trimmed by 5 bases and the J gene end by 1 base; junction bases not matched to a gene: 10. Germline loops: CDR1 SGHDT, CDR2 YYEEEE. This CDR3 reads CASRSAWTGASGANVLTF. The CDR3 nucleotides read TGTGCCAGCAGGTCTGCTTGGACAGGGGCTTCTGGGGCCAACGTCCTGACTTTC.

This clone was recorded a few times. J is TRBJ2-7 and V is TRBV27, with D tentatively TRBD1 or TRBD2 (6 bases each). Looked up from germline, CDR1 is MNHEY and CDR2 is SMNVEV (reference sequence). The CDR3 length is 13 residues. Deletions cut 2 bases from V and 6 bases from J, with 11 bases between. CDR3 coding DNA: TGTGCCAGCAGTTTACGGGGGCGGGGCGAGCAGTACTTC. This gives the protein CASSLRGRGEQYF.

This clone was recorded once. The chain recombines TRBV10-1 with TRBJ2-3; 9 nucleotides match TRBD2. This CDR3 spans 18 amino acids. V lost 3 bases to trimming and J lost 0 bases; unmatched junction nucleotides: 10. Germline CDR1 and CDR2: WNHNN and SYGVQD (reference sequence). This CDR3 reads CASSETAGGRRSTDTQYF. The CDR3 region has the DNA TGCGCCAGCAGTGAAACGGCGGGGGGGCGGAGAAGCACAGATACGCAGTATTTT.

With respect to this clone: Germline is not matched at one junction end, which may reflect a read error. This chain links TRBV7-7 with TRBJ2-1; 7 bases match TRBD1. The CDR3 covers 13 residues. CDR1 and CDR2 (germline): SSHAT, FNYEAQ (reference sequence). CDR3 amino acids: CASSLAQGNEQFF. The CDR3 DNA is TGTGCTAGCAGCTTAGCACAGGGGAATGAGCAGTTCTTC.

The chain employs TRBV10-3 and TRBJ1-6; D unclear. The CDR3 totals 13 residues. Per germline, CDR1 ENHRY and CDR2 SYGVKD. With 2 bases removed from V and 8 bases from J, the gap between germline ends came to 7 bases. CDR3 protein: CAISEEKDSPLHF. The CDR3 DNA reads as TGTGCCATCAGTGAGGAGAAGGATTCACCCCTCCACTTT.

This rearrangement joins TRBV5-1 to TRBJ1-6, with 9 bases matching TRBD1. Germline V CDR1 and CDR2: SGHRS, YFSETQ. V lost 2 bases to trimming and J lost 9 bases; unmatched junction nucleotides: 6. This CDR3 comprises 15 residues. CDR3 amino acids: CASSLGGQGSSPLHF. The CDR3 coding sequence is TGCGCCAGCAGCTTAGGGGGACAGGGCAGTTCACCCCTCCACTTT.

J is TRBJ1-1 and V is TRBV19, with D perhaps TRBD1 (5 bases). Germline V gives CDR1 LNHDA, CDR2 SQIVND (reference sequence). The germline V and J ends were trimmed by 5 bases and 3 bases, with 16 bases remaining between them. CDR3 length: 15 residues. The CDR3 nucleotides read TGTGCCAGTAGTCTTCTGACAGATTCGCACACTGAAGCTTTCTTT. Protein product: CASSLLTDSHTEAFF.

The chain couples TRBV19 to TRBJ2-5; a weak D match, TRBD2 (5 bases). Germline CDR1 LNHDA, CDR2 SQIVND (reference sequence). Trimming left V 5 bases short and J 4 bases short, with 20 bases between. The CDR3 contains 16 residues. The CDR3 DNA reads TGTGCCAGTAGTCCCTCGACAACCCCCGAGGGAGAGACCCAGTACTTC. This sequence encodes CASSPSTTPEGETQYF.

The chain carries TRBV27 and TRBJ2-5; 16 positions agree with TRBD2. V gave up 6 bases and J gave up 5 bases; unmatched junction bases: 6. This CDR3 contains 16 residues. The germline V gene has CDR1 MNHEY and CDR2 SMNVEV (reference sequence). The CDR3 bases are TGTGCCAGCAGCACGGGACTAGCGGGGGGGCTTGAGACCCAGTACTTC. It specifies CASSTGLAGGLETQYF.

This chain joins TRBV5-1 and TRBJ2-3, with a tentative D call TRBD1 (5 bases). Between the trimmed V and J ends, which lost 4 bases and 6 bases, there was a span of 12 bases. Germline V gene lookup returns CDR1 SGHRS and CDR2 YFSETQ. The CDR3 is made up of 13 amino acids. CDR3 nucleotide sequence: TGCGCCAGCAGCAGGACACCTCGGGATACGCAGTATTTT. The encoded protein is CASSRTPRDTQYF.

This clone was picked up one time. The CDR3 DNA sequence: TGTGCCAGCAGTTACCCCGGGCTAGCGGGGGGCCAACAGTTCTTC. This codes for CASSYPGLAGGQQFF. This chain uses TRBV6-5 with TRBJ2-1; 11 bases fit TRBD2. This CDR3 spans 15 amino acids. V was pared by 2 bases and J by 13 bases, with 10 bases of the junction left unmatched. CDR1 and CDR2 from the germline V gene are MNHEY and SVGAGI.

This rearrangement joins TRBV7-9 to TRBJ1-2; 7 positions match TRBD1. J gave up 0 bases and V 5 bases, and 9 bases lay outside the gene matches. This CDR3 is built from 16 residues. Germline CDR1 SEHNR, CDR2 FQNEAQ (reference sequence). As DNA, the CDR3 is TGTGCCAGCAGCCGGACGCACAGGGGAGCTAACTATGGCTACACCTTC. This gives the protein CASSRTHRGANYGYTF.